This T cell receptor beta chain is drawn from a study of neoadjuvant anti-PD-1 for oral cavity cancer. Assay: immunoSEQ multiplex PCR; the TCRdb copy retains only in-frame clones and omits some. The table has roughly 14,000 clones, around 70% seen once. The germline V gene encodes CDR1 SGHAT and CDR2 FQDESV (reference sequence). The ends were cut back, 5 bases at V and 0 bases at J, with 7 bases in the middle. This CDR3 is 13 amino acids long. The time point was: after neoadjuvant nivolumab, at surgical resection. The TCR was taken from a person aged 35-80 years with oral cavity squamous cell carcinoma. The chain links TRBV11-1 to TRBJ1-1; D unresolved. The sequences come from PBMCs, collected after nivolumab (anti-PD-1) treatment. The chain's CDR3 is CASSPQMNTEAFF. In nucleotides, the CDR3 is TGTGCCAGCAGCCCTCAGATGAACACTGAAGCTTTCTTT.